The T cell receptor beta chain under discussion was sequenced for a study of T cells generated in artificial thymic organoids. Study results and limitations: Organoid-derived CD8 single positive T cells showed physiological TCR clonotype diversity.

The V and J ends lost 6 bases and 4 bases respectively, with 15 bases between them. The CDR3 runs 15 residues. In germline, CDR1 is ENHRY, CDR2 SYGVKD. Reverse primers in the TRAC or TRBC constant regions drove separate semi-nested PCRs for TCRalpha and TCRbeta. In TCRdb, the 5' RACE reads were re-called with MiXCR into one record per CDR3 protein. The table records around 3,000 distinct CDR3 sequences, under 40% of them present only once. In this sample, this clonotype turned up a few times. Its antigen is not identified. Magnetic bead enrichment isolated the primary CD8+ T cells. Sorting markers: CD3+TCRalphabeta+CD8+CD45RO-CCR7+, for blood naive CD8 cells. RNA was purified from 40,000 to 200,000 sorted cells per sample.

This chain links TRBV10-3 with TRBJ1-4; D is perhaps TRBD1 (5 bases). The sequenced sample consisted of naive CD8+ T cells from blood. Indicated subset: CD3+TCRalphabeta+CD8SP T cells; for blood, CD45RO-CCR7+ naive CD8+ T cells. The receptor's source is a human donor who gave cord blood stem cells for thymic organoid culture, a cardiac surgery patient who gave postnatal thymus, or a blood donor (not recorded which). CDR3: CAISDGFDSNEKLFF. Written as DNA, the CDR3 is TGTGCCATCAGCGACGGATTTGACAGTAATGAAAAACTGTTTTTT.